This is a list of T cell receptor beta chains from one sample in a study of CD4 T cells in relation to SARS-CoV-2 and coronaviruses. The assay was immunoSEQ multiplex PCR, and TCRdb's table has in-frame clones only and misses some. This table holds about 34,000 clones, over 60% found once. What these receptors recognize is not known. The sample comprised memory CD4+ T cells from PBMCs, cultured in vitro. The receptors originated from an adult with COVID-19. The CDR3 runs from the conserved cysteine through the conserved F or W. The order of the fields is D gene, clone size, V gene, J gene, CDR3 length, CDR3 protein, CDR3 DNA. The D gene is left open where the match is weak. The listing skips clone size in some rows; elsewhere it reads once, few, many or a size class.

d_call: .
clone_size: .
v_call: TRBV4-2
j_call: TRBJ2-6
cdr3_length: 16
cdr3_aa: CASSEKPGSGANVLTF
cdr3_nt: TGTGCCAGCAGCGAAAAACCGGGGTCCGGGGCCAACGTCCTGACTTTC

d_call: TRBD1
clone_size: few
v_call: TRBV7-2
j_call: TRBJ2-2
cdr3_length: 15
cdr3_aa: CASSLVSGGHGELFF
cdr3_nt: TGTGCCAGCAGCTTAGTATCAGGGGGCCACGGGGAGCTGTTTTTT

d_call: .
clone_size: .
v_call: TRBV30
j_call: TRBJ1-4
cdr3_length: 15
cdr3_aa: CAWREAGTPIELLFF
cdr3_nt: TGTGCCTGGAGAGAAGCCGGGACACCTATCGAGTTGCTGTTTTTT

d_call: TRBD2
clone_size: .
v_call: TRBV19
j_call: TRBJ2-2
cdr3_length: 14
cdr3_aa: CASGTSGSNGELFF
cdr3_nt: TGTGCCAGTGGGACTAGCGGGAGTAACGGGGAGCTGTTTTTT

d_call: TRBD1
clone_size: .
v_call: TRBV30
j_call: TRBJ1-2
cdr3_length: 13
cdr3_aa: CAHNRQGTYGYTF
cdr3_nt: TGTGCTCATAACAGACAGGGAACTTATGGCTACACCTTC

d_call: TRBD1
clone_size: .
v_call: TRBV5-1
j_call: TRBJ1-6
cdr3_length: 16
cdr3_aa: CASSLGGTGAKSPLHF
cdr3_nt: TGCGCCAGCAGCTTGGGGGGGACAGGGGCAAAATCACCCCTCCACTTT

d_call: .
clone_size: .
v_call: TRBV7-9
j_call: TRBJ1-6
cdr3_length: 14
cdr3_aa: CASNRLGENSPLHF
cdr3_nt: TGTGCCAGCAACCGTCTGGGTGAGAATTCACCCCTCCACTTT

d_call: TRBD2
clone_size: few
v_call: TRBV6-2/TRBV6-3
j_call: TRBJ2-1
cdr3_length: 14
cdr3_aa: CASSSGSSYNEQFF
cdr3_nt: TGTGCCAGCAGTAGCGGGAGCTCCTACAATGAGCAGTTCTTC

d_call: TRBD2
clone_size: few
v_call: TRBV2
j_call: TRBJ2-7
cdr3_length: 15
cdr3_aa: CASSEILAGGYEQYF
cdr3_nt: TGTGCCAGCAGTGAAATACTAGCGGGAGGATACGAGCAGTACTTC

d_call: .
clone_size: .
v_call: TRBV13
j_call: TRBJ2-7
cdr3_length: 18
cdr3_aa: CASSLRSASAPGTSEQYF
cdr3_nt: TGTGCCAGCAGCTTAAGGTCTGCTAGCGCGCCAGGTACGTCCGAGCAGTACTTC

d_call: .
clone_size: .
v_call: TRBV9
j_call: TRBJ2-1
cdr3_length: 14
cdr3_aa: CASSVFGSYNEQFF
cdr3_nt: TGTGCCAGCAGCGTATTCGGGTCCTACAATGAGCAGTTCTTC

d_call: .
clone_size: .
v_call: TRBV5-1
j_call: TRBJ1-3
cdr3_length: 13
cdr3_aa: CASSTASGNTIYF
cdr3_nt: TGCGCCAGCAGCACAGCCTCTGGAAACACCATATATTTT

d_call: .
clone_size: .
v_call: TRBV7-9
j_call: TRBJ2-1
cdr3_length: 14
cdr3_aa: CASSLSSEYNEQFF
cdr3_nt: TGTGCCAGCAGCTTAAGTTCGGAATACAATGAGCAGTTCTTC

d_call: TRBD1
clone_size: .
v_call: TRBV3-1/TRBV3-2
j_call: TRBJ2-2
cdr3_length: 18
cdr3_aa: CASSLYRRDRGRTGELFF
cdr3_nt: TGTGCCAGCAGCCTATACCGACGGGACAGGGGGCGTACCGGGGAGCTGTTTTTT

d_call: .
clone_size: .
v_call: TRBV6-5
j_call: TRBJ2-3
cdr3_length: 12
cdr3_aa: CASTGSTDTQYF
cdr3_nt: TGTGCCAGCACCGGTAGCACAGATACGCAGTATTTT

d_call: .
clone_size: few
v_call: TRBV5-4
j_call: TRBJ2-1
cdr3_length: 15
cdr3_aa: CASSLSRNSHNEQFF
cdr3_nt: TGTGCCAGCAGCTTGAGCAGGAATTCCCACAATGAGCAGTTCTTC

d_call: TRBD1
clone_size: .
v_call: TRBV4-2
j_call: TRBJ1-6
cdr3_length: 17
cdr3_aa: CASSQDLSSDRDSPLHF
cdr3_nt: TGTGCCAGCAGCCAAGATCTTTCTAGTGACAGGGATTCACCCCTCCACTTT

d_call: TRBD2
clone_size: .
v_call: TRBV5-1
j_call: TRBJ2-1
cdr3_length: 14
cdr3_aa: CASSPGLAGNEQFF
cdr3_nt: TGCGCCAGCAGCCCCGGACTAGCCGGCAATGAGCAGTTCTTC

d_call: .
clone_size: .
v_call: TRBV19
j_call: TRBJ2-6
cdr3_length: 15
cdr3_aa: CASSIGGSGANVLTF
cdr3_nt: TGTGCCAGTAGTATAGGGGGCTCTGGGGCCAACGTCCTGACTTTC

d_call: TRBD2
clone_size: once
v_call: TRBV3-1/TRBV3-2
j_call: TRBJ2-7
cdr3_length: 17
cdr3_aa: CASSQGTSGRSSYEQYF
cdr3_nt: TGTGCCAGCAGCCAAGGGACTAGCGGGCGAAGCTCCTACGAGCAGTACTTC

d_call: .
clone_size: once
v_call: TRBV18
j_call: TRBJ1-1
cdr3_length: 16
cdr3_aa: CASSPQTSGTHSEAFF
cdr3_nt: TGTGCCAGCTCACCACAGACCTCCGGGACTCACAGTGAAGCTTTCTTT

d_call: .
clone_size: .
v_call: TRBV7-9
j_call: TRBJ2-1
cdr3_length: 16
cdr3_aa: CASSLRTSEAGNEQFF
cdr3_nt: TGTGCCAGCAGCTTAAGAACTTCGGAAGCCGGCAATGAGCAGTTCTTC

d_call: TRBD2
clone_size: once
v_call: TRBV5-1
j_call: TRBJ2-3
cdr3_length: 14
cdr3_aa: CASRREASTDTQYF
cdr3_nt: TGCGCCAGCAGGCGGGAGGCTAGCACAGATACGCAGTATTTT

d_call: .
clone_size: .
v_call: TRBV28
j_call: TRBJ2-1
cdr3_length: 14
cdr3_aa: CASSLTRTYNEQFF
cdr3_nt: TGTGCCAGCAGTTTAACCCGGACCTACAATGAGCAGTTCTTC

d_call: .
clone_size: .
v_call: TRBV7-3
j_call: TRBJ2-1
cdr3_length: 15
cdr3_aa: CASSFQASSYNEQFF
cdr3_nt: TGTGCCAGCAGCTTCCAGGCTAGCTCCTACAATGAGCAGTTCTTC

d_call: .
clone_size: few
v_call: TRBV28
j_call: TRBJ1-5
cdr3_length: 13
cdr3_aa: CASSFFSNQPQHF
cdr3_nt: TGTGCCAGCAGTTTCTTCAGTAATCAGCCCCAGCATTTT

d_call: .
clone_size: .
v_call: TRBV2
j_call: TRBJ2-3
cdr3_length: 13
cdr3_aa: CASSLQGMDTQYF
cdr3_nt: TGTGCCAGCAGTTTACAGGGTATGGATACGCAGTATTTT

d_call: .
clone_size: .
v_call: TRBV6-6
j_call: TRBJ1-5
cdr3_length: 18
cdr3_aa: CASSRRRTDGNSNQPQHF
cdr3_nt: TGTGCCAGCAGTCGCCGCAGGACAGACGGGAATAGCAATCAGCCCCAGCATTTT

d_call: TRBD2
clone_size: .
v_call: TRBV5-1
j_call: TRBJ2-1
cdr3_length: 16
cdr3_aa: CASSLAGTSGYNEQFF
cdr3_nt: TGCGCCAGCAGCTTGGCCGGGACTAGCGGTTACAATGAGCAGTTCTTC

d_call: TRBD2
clone_size: few
v_call: TRBV7-7
j_call: TRBJ2-1
cdr3_length: 14
cdr3_aa: CANTGLAGVWEQFF
cdr3_nt: TGTGCCAACACGGGACTAGCGGGAGTTTGGGAGCAGTTCTTC

d_call: .
clone_size: .
v_call: TRBV29-1
j_call: TRBJ2-3
cdr3_length: 16
cdr3_aa: CSVDGSLGATTDTQYF
cdr3_nt: TGCAGCGTTGATGGTTCTTTGGGGGCTACCACAGATACGCAGTATTTT

d_call: TRBD2
clone_size: .
v_call: TRBV6-5
j_call: TRBJ2-3
cdr3_length: 16
cdr3_aa: CASSYGWTGGPYTQYF
cdr3_nt: TGTGCCAGCAGTTACGGCTGGACGGGAGGGCCTTATACGCAGTATTTT

d_call: .
clone_size: .
v_call: TRBV28
j_call: TRBJ1-3
cdr3_length: 13
cdr3_aa: CASSLYSGNTIYF
cdr3_nt: TGTGCCAGCAGTTTATACTCTGGAAACACCATATATTTT

d_call: .
clone_size: few
v_call: TRBV18
j_call: TRBJ2-2
cdr3_length: 16
cdr3_aa: CASSPGWRGKPGELFF
cdr3_nt: TGTGCCAGCTCACCCGGTTGGAGAGGGAAACCCGGGGAGCTGTTTTTT

d_call: TRBD2
clone_size: .
v_call: TRBV2
j_call: TRBJ2-7
cdr3_length: 14
cdr3_aa: CASSDGLAAYEQYF
cdr3_nt: TGTGCCAGCAGTGACGGACTAGCGGCCTACGAGCAGTACTTC

d_call: TRBD2
clone_size: .
v_call: TRBV5-1
j_call: TRBJ2-3
cdr3_length: 16
cdr3_aa: CASSWGGLGGTDTQYF
cdr3_nt: TGCGCCAGCAGCTGGGGGGGACTAGGAGGGACAGATACGCAGTATTTT

d_call: .
clone_size: .
v_call: TRBV12-3/TRBV12-4
j_call: TRBJ1-5
cdr3_length: 13
cdr3_aa: CASTGSRYQPQHF
cdr3_nt: TGTGCCAGCACGGGGTCGCGATATCAGCCCCAGCATTTT

d_call: TRBD2
clone_size: .
v_call: TRBV11-3
j_call: TRBJ2-1
cdr3_length: 16
cdr3_aa: CASSLGRRERRDEQFF
cdr3_nt: TGTGCCAGCAGCTTAGGTAGGCGGGAGAGGCGCGATGAGCAGTTCTTC

d_call: TRBD2
clone_size: .
v_call: TRBV28
j_call: TRBJ2-1
cdr3_length: 14
cdr3_aa: CASSSSRGVNEQFF
cdr3_nt: TGTGCCAGCAGTTCCTCTCGGGGGGTTAATGAGCAGTTCTTC

d_call: TRBD1
clone_size: .
v_call: TRBV10-3
j_call: TRBJ1-5
cdr3_length: 24
cdr3_aa: CAIRPDRAPITESQSPEGNQPQHF
cdr3_nt: TGTGCCATCAGACCTGACAGGGCCCCGATTACCGAGTCCCAAAGCCCGGAGGGCAATCAGCCCCAGCATTTT

d_call: .
clone_size: few
v_call: TRBV7-9
j_call: TRBJ1-3
cdr3_length: 15
cdr3_aa: CASSTPGSSGNTIYF
cdr3_nt: TGTGCCAGCAGTACGCCCGGGTCCTCTGGAAACACCATATATTTT

d_call: .
clone_size: .
v_call: TRBV7-9
j_call: TRBJ1-2
cdr3_length: 12
cdr3_aa: CASSLPGYGYTF
cdr3_nt: TGTGCCAGCAGCTTACCAGGCTATGGCTACACCTTC

d_call: .
clone_size: .
v_call: TRBV29-1
j_call: TRBJ1-1
cdr3_length: 13
cdr3_aa: CTITGHLNTEAFF
cdr3_nt: TGCACCATCACGGGACATCTGAACACTGAAGCTTTCTTT

d_call: TRBD2
clone_size: .
v_call: TRBV5-1
j_call: TRBJ2-1
cdr3_length: 16
cdr3_aa: CASSLASGRLYNEQFF
cdr3_nt: TGCGCCAGCAGCTTGGCTAGCGGGAGACTCTACAATGAGCAGTTCTTC

d_call: TRBD2
clone_size: .
v_call: TRBV19
j_call: TRBJ2-1
cdr3_length: 16
cdr3_aa: CASSWGEGLADNEQFF
cdr3_nt: TGTGCCAGTAGTTGGGGCGAAGGCCTAGCGGACAATGAGCAGTTCTTC

d_call: TRBD2
clone_size: .
v_call: TRBV4-2
j_call: TRBJ2-1
cdr3_length: 16
cdr3_aa: CASSQPSGRFDNEQFF
cdr3_nt: TGTGCCAGCAGCCAACCTAGCGGGAGGTTTGACAATGAGCAGTTCTTC

d_call: TRBD2
clone_size: .
v_call: TRBV30
j_call: TRBJ2-3
cdr3_length: 18
cdr3_aa: CARGGRTSGRAGTDTQYF
cdr3_nt: TGTGCCCGGGGGGGGCGAACTAGCGGGAGGGCTGGCACAGATACGCAGTATTTT

d_call: .
clone_size: .
v_call: TRBV10-3
j_call: TRBJ1-1
cdr3_length: 18
cdr3_aa: CAISLFWTVGSTDTEAFF
cdr3_nt: TGTGCCATCAGCCTATTTTGGACAGTTGGGAGTACCGACACTGAAGCTTTCTTT

d_call: .
clone_size: few
v_call: TRBV3-1/TRBV3-2
j_call: TRBJ2-7
cdr3_length: 15
cdr3_aa: CASSQDGDSLREQYF
cdr3_nt: TGTGCCAGCAGCCAAGATGGAGACTCCCTTCGCGAGCAGTACTTC

d_call: .
clone_size: few
v_call: TRBV5-1
j_call: TRBJ2-1
cdr3_length: 14
cdr3_aa: CASSTSQTGNEQFF
cdr3_nt: TGCGCCAGCAGCACATCGCAGACTGGAAATGAGCAGTTCTTC

d_call: TRBD2
clone_size: .
v_call: TRBV28
j_call: TRBJ2-3
cdr3_length: 16
cdr3_aa: CASSTRTSGIESTQYF
cdr3_nt: TGTGCCAGCAGTACAAGGACTAGCGGGATCGAGAGCACGCAGTATTTT

d_call: TRBD2
clone_size: .
v_call: TRBV6-1
j_call: TRBJ2-5
cdr3_length: 16
cdr3_aa: CASSEAPSGVQETQYF
cdr3_nt: TGTGCCAGCAGTGAAGCGCCTAGCGGGGTACAAGAGACCCAGTACTTC

d_call: TRBD2
clone_size: .
v_call: TRBV7-2
j_call: TRBJ2-3
cdr3_length: 16
cdr3_aa: CASSKTSGATTDTQYF
cdr3_nt: TGTGCCAGCAGCAAAACTAGCGGGGCCACCACAGATACGCAGTATTTT

d_call: TRBD2
clone_size: .
v_call: TRBV20-1
j_call: TRBJ2-1
cdr3_length: 11
cdr3_aa: CSAELADEQFF
cdr3_nt: TGCAGTGCGGAACTAGCGGATGAGCAGTTCTTC

d_call: TRBD2
clone_size: .
v_call: TRBV6-5
j_call: TRBJ2-7
cdr3_length: 14
cdr3_aa: CASSYGGGVDEQYF
cdr3_nt: TGTGCCAGCAGTTACGGGGGGGGAGTCGACGAGCAGTACTTC